The rows below give T cell receptor beta chains drawn from one sample of a study of blood T cells in healthy people across ages. TCRdb ran MiXCR on the 5' RACE reads and lists one entry per CDR3 protein. The table includes more than 650,000 distinct CDR3 sequences, under 30% detected once. These data are also associated with another study on T cells of mothers and their children.

The sequencing sample was made of blood. The origin of the receptors is a boy younger than 18 in good health. Each CDR3 is given with its conserved first and last residue. A D gene is named only where the DNA matches it firmly. The size field is filled for only some rows; it gives once, few, many or a size class.

j_call clone_size v_call d_call cdr3_aa cdr3_nt
TRBJ2-7 NA TRBV7-9 NA CASSRGTAHEQYF TGTGCCAGCAGCCGGGGGACAGCCCACGAGCAGTACTTC
TRBJ2-1 NA TRBV5-1 NA CASSLAAGKRDEQFF TGCGCCAGCAGCTTGGCCGCAGGGAAGAGAGATGAGCAGTTCTTC
TRBJ2-1 NA TRBV19 NA CASSGWDEQFF TGTGCCAGCTCGGGGTGGGATGAGCAGTTCTTC
TRBJ2-4 few TRBV6-5 NA CASSYGPSNIQYF TGTGCCAGCAGTTATGGCCCCTCCAACATTCAGTACTTC
TRBJ1-1 NA TRBV4-2 NA CASSQGAGGNTEAFF TGTGCCAGCAGCCAAGGGGCAGGTGGGAACACTGAAGCTTTCTTT
TRBJ2-7 NA TRBV3-1 NA CASSPSGSRFSEQYF TGTGCCAGCAGCCCTTCCGGCAGTCGGTTCTCCGAGCAGTACTTC
TRBJ1-4 few TRBV5-1 TRBD1 CASSVTGEREKLFF TGCGCCAGCAGCGTGACAGGGGAGAGAGAAAAACTGTTTTTT
TRBJ1-2 once TRBV19 TRBD1 CASSMTGIYGYTF TGTGCCAGTAGTATGACAGGGATCTATGGCTACACCTTC
TRBJ2-4 few TRBV7-9 NA CASSFISGAKNIQYF TGTGCCAGCAGCTTTATATCGGGCGCCAAAAACATTCAGTACTTC
TRBJ2-3 NA TRBV15 NA CATSRDGGASTDTQYF TGTGCCACCAGCAGAGATGGAGGGGCTAGCACAGATACGCAGTATTTT
TRBJ2-7 NA TRBV30 TRBD1 CAWSPTGFNEQYF TGTGCCTGGAGTCCGACAGGGTTCAACGAGCAGTACTTC
TRBJ2-5 few TRBV24-1 TRBD1 CATSDSPGQGGVETQYF TGTGCCACCAGTGATTCCCCCGGACAGGGGGGAGTTGAGACCCAGTACTTC
TRBJ1-1 NA TRBV9 NA CASSVGLENQAFF TGTGCCAGCAGCGTAGGGCTTGAAAACCAAGCTTTCTTT
TRBJ2-7 NA TRBV2 NA CASELRDSYEQYF TGTGCCAGTGAACTCCGGGACTCCTACGAGCAGTACTTC